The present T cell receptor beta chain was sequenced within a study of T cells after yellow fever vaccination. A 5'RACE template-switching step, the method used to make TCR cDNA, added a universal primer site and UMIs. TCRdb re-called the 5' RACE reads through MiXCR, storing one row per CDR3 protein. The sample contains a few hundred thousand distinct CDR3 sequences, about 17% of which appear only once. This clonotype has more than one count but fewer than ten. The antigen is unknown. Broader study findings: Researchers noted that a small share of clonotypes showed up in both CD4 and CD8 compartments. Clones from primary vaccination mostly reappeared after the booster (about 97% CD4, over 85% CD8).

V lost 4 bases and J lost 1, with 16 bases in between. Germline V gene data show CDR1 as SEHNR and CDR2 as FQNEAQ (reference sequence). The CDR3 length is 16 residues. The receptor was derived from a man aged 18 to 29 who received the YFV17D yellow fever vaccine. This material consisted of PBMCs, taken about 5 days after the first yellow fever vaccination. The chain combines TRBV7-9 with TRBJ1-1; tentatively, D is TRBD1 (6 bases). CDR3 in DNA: TGTGCCAGCAGCTCACCAGGGGAGCGAGGGAACACTGAAGCTTTCTTT. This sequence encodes CASSSPGERGNTEAFF.